The entry that follows covers one TCR beta chain sequence. The data were obtained in a study of blood T cell repertoires in COVID-19. Background on the study: Whether acute or convalescent, the COVID-19 samples came from the United States, Italy and Spain. The cDNA or gDNA used as material had been derived from T cells, B-cell-depleted T cells, or PBMCs.

Seattle enrolled patients during active infection and tracked them longitudinally. The germline CDR1 and CDR2 sequences are SGHVS and FQNEAQ. This CDR3 spans 15 amino acids. Trimming shortened V by 3 bases and J by 0 bases, and 11 bases separated the two germline ends. In the study's own analysis: Amplification from reference gene primers served as the basis for estimated nucleated cell counts. Measured with immunoSEQ multiplex PCR; TCRdb has only the in-frame clones, and not every one. The V and J calls and clone size were taken over from that table, and D and trimming were inferred from the DNA. The sample lists around 370,000 clones; about 88% were seen once.

The sample taken for sequencing was peripheral blood. The sequence was collected from a woman between 65 and 79 years old with COVID-19, enrolled during active disease. The chain carries TRBV7-8 and TRBJ1-1; D is undetermined. In nucleotides, the CDR3 is TGTGCCAGCAGCTTTGGAGCGGGAATGAACACTGAAGCTTTCTTT. It is translated as CASSFGAGMNTEAFF.